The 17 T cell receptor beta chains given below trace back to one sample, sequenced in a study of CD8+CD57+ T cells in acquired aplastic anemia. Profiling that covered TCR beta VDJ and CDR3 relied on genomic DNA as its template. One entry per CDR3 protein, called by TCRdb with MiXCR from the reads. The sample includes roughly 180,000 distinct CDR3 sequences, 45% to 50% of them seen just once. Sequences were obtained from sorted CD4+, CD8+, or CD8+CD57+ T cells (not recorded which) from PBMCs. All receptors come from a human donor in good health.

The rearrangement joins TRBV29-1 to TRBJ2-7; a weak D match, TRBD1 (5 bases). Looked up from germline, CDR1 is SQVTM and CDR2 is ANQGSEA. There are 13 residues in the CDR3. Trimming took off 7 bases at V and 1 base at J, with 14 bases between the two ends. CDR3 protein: CSAGRQGSYEQYF. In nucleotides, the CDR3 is TGCAGCGCCGGGCGGCAGGGATCCTACGAGCAGTACTTC.

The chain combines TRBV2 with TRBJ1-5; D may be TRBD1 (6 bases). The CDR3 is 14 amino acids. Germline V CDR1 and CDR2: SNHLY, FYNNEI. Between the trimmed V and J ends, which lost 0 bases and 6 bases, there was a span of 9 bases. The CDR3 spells CASSEAQGSQPQHF. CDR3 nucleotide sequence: TGTGCCAGCAGTGAAGCCCAGGGGTCTCAGCCCCAGCATTTT. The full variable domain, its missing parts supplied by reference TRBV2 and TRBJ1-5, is EPEVTQTPSHQVTQMGQEVILRCVPISNHLYFYWYRQILGQKVEFLVSFYNNEISEKSEIFDDQFSVERPDGSNFTLKIRSTKLEDSAMYFCASSEAQGSQPQHFGDGTRLSIL.

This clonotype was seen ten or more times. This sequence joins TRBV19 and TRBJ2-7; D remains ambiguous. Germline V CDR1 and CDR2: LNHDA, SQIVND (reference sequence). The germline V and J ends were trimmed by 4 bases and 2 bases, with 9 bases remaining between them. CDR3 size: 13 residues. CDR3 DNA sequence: TGTGCCAGTAGTAGTTCAGGAGCCTACGAGCAGTACTTC. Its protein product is CASSSSGAYEQYF.

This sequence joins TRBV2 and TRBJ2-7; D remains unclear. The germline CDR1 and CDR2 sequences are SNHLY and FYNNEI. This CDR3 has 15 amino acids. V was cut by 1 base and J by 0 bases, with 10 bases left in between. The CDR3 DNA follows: TGTGCCAGCAGTGAAGTTCCAGGCAGCTCCTACGAGCAGTACTTC. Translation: CASSEVPGSSYEQYF.

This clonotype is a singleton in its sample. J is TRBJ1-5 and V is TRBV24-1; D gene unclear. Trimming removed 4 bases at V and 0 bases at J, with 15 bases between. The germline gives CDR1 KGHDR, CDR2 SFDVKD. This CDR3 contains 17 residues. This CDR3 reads CATSEAGPGDSNQPQHF. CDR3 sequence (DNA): TGTGCCACCAGTGAAGCCGGGCCTGGCGATAGCAATCAGCCCCAGCATTTT.

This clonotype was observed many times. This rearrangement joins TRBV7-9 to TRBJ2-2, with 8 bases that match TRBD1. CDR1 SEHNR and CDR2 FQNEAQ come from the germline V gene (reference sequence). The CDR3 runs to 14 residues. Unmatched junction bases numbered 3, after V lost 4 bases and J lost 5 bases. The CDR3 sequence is CASSWDRWTGELFF. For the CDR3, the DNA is TGTGCCAGCAGCTGGGACAGGTGGACCGGGGAGCTGTTTTTT.

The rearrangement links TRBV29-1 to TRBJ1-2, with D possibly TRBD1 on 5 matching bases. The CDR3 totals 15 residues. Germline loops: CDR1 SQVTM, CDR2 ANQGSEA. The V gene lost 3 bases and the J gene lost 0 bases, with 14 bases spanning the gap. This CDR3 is CSVEEQALSNYGYTF. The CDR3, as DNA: TGCAGCGTTGAGGAACAGGCACTATCTAACTATGGCTACACCTTC.

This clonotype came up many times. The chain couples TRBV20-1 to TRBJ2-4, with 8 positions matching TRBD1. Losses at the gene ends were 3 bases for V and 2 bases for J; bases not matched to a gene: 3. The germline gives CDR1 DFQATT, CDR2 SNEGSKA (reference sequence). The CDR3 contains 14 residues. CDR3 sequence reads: CSARGDRTKNIQYF. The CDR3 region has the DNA TGCAGTGCTAGGGGGGACAGGACCAAAAACATTCAGTACTTC.

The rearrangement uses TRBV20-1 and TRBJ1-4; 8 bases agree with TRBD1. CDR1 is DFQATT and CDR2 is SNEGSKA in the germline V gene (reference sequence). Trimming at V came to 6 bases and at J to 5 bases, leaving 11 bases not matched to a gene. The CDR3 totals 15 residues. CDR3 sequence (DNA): TGCAGTGCAGCCAGGGGGCGTCTCTCGAATGAAAAACTGTTTTTT. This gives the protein CSAARGRLSNEKLFF.

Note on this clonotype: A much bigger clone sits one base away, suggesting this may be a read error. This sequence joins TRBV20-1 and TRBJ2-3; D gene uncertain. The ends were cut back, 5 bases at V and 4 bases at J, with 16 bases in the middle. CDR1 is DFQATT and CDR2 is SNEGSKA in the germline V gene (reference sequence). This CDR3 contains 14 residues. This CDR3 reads CSAPRPGRADTQYF. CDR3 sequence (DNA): TGCAGTGCTCCCCGACCGGGTCGCGCAGATACGCAGTATTTT.

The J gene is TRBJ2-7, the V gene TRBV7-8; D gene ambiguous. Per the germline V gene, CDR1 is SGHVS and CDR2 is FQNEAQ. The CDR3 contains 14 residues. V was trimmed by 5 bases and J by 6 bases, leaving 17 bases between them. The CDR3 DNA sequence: TGTGCCAGCAGCCCAACTGGGCCTCCTCTCGAGCAGTACTTC. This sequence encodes CASSPTGPPLEQYF.

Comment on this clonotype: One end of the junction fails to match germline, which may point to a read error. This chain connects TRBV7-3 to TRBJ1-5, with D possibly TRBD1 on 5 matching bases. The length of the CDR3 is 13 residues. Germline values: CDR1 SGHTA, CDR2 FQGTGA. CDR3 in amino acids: CASGLGLNQPQHF. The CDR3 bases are TGTGCCAGCGGCTTGGGACTAAATCAGCCCCAGCATTTT.

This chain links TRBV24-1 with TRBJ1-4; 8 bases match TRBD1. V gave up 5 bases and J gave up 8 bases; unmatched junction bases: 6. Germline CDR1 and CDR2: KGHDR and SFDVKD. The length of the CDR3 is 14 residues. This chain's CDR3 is CATSGRGQEEKLFF. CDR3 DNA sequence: TGTGCCACCAGTGGGAGGGGACAGGAAGAAAAACTGTTTTTT.

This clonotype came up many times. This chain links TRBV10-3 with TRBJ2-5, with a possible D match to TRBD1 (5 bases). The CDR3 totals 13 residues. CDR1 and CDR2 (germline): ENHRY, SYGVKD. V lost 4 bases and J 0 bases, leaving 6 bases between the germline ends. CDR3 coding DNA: TGTGCCATCAGTGGACAGAACCAAGAGACCCAGTACTTC. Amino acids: CAISGQNQETQYF.

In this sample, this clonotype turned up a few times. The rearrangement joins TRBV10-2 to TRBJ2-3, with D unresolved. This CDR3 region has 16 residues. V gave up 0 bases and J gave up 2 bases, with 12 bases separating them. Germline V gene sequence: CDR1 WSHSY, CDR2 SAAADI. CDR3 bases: TGCGCCAGCAGTGAGTCGCGAGCTGTATTCACAGATACGCAGTATTTT. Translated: CASSESRAVFTDTQYF.

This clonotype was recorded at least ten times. The CDR3: CSARPRTTGGDYGYTF. CDR3 nucleotides: TGCAGTGCTAGACCTAGAACGACAGGGGGCGACTATGGCTACACCTTC. V usage is TRBV20-1 and J usage is TRBJ1-2, with 10 bases fitting TRBD1. CDR1 DFQATT and CDR2 SNEGSKA come from the germline V gene (reference sequence). This CDR3 has 16 amino acids. After removal of 2 bases from V and 3 bases from J, the junction contained 9 bases not matched to a gene.

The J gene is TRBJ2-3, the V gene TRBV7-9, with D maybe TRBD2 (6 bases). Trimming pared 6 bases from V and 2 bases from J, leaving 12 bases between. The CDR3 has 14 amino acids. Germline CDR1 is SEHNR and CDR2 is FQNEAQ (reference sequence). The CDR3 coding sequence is TGTGCCAGCAGTGGAGGGGTAGCCACAGATACGCAGTATTTT. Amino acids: CASSGGVATDTQYF.